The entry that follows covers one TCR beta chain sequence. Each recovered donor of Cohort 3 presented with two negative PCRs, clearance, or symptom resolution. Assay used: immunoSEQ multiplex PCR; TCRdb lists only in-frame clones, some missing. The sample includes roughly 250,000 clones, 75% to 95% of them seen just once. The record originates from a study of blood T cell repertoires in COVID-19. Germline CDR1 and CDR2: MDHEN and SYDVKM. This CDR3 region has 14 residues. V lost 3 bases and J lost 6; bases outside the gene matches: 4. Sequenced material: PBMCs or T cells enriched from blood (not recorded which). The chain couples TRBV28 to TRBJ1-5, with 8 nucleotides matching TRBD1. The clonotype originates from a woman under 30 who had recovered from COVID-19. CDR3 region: CASSLAGGGQPQHF. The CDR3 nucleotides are TGTGCCAGCAGTTTGGCAGGGGGCGGTCAGCCCCAGCATTTT.